This T cell receptor beta chain appears in the sequencing data of a study of shared clonotypes between healthy human individuals. Whole-study context: Donors had three CD4 naive, three CD4 memory, two CD8 naive and one CD8 memory plate apiece.

Produced via immunoSEQ multiplex PCR; TCRdb's table is partial and in-frame only. The top ten hold under 1.5% of the sample, which has about 2 million clones, less than 95% seen once. This clone was counted between two and nine times. Other nucleotide sequences from this sample produce the same CDR3. Deletions cut 4 bases from V and 2 bases from J, with 12 bases between. From germline, CDR1 is MGHRA and CDR2 YSYEKL. The CDR3 is 14 residues long. CD8 cells regarded as naive lacked CD45RO, were positively chosen for CCR7, and omitted terminally differentiated effector memory CD45RA+ cells. The chain uses TRBV4-1 and TRBJ2-7; D is possibly TRBD1 or TRBD2 (5 bases each). The sample consisted of naive CD8+ T cells sorted from blood. The sequence was obtained from a man between 18 and 29 years old in good health. CDR3 sequence: CASSPRDGAYEQYF. The CDR3 nucleotides read TGCGCCAGCAGCCCCCGGGACGGAGCCTACGAGCAGTACTTC.